The following is a T cell receptor beta chain sequence with its context. Its antigen is undetermined. The source of the sample is a study of beta chain features in type 1 diabetes. Investigators reverse transcribed all isolated RNA, so they sequenced expressed TCRB transcripts. This table comes from immunoSEQ multiplex PCR, and its TCRdb copy is limited to in-frame clones, with some not included. The table has over 100,000 clones, under 40% seen once. General study points: The study notes PCR might favor shorter templates equally in patients and controls.

This CDR3 comprises 14 residues. V lost 6 bases, J lost 7 bases, and 5 bases stayed unmatched. The germline CDR1 and CDR2 sequences are MNHNY and SVGAGI (reference sequence). The receptor was derived from a woman aged 18-29 years in good health. Sample: stem cell memory CD4+ T cells from blood. This rearrangement joins TRBV6-6 to TRBJ2-1; 11 nucleotides match TRBD2. In DNA, the CDR3 is TGTGCCAGCAGGACTAGCGGGAATCAAAATGAGCAGTTCTTC. Translation: CASRTSGNQNEQFF.